This T cell receptor beta chain came from a study of OX40 agonist ivuxolimab in advanced cancers. At the level of the study: Clinicians treated patients with ivuxolimab, an agonistic anti-OX40 (CD134) antibody. Patients got intravenous ivuxolimab at 0.01 to 10 mg/kg every 2 weeks.

Germline V gene sequence: CDR1 SGHDN, CDR2 FVKESK. CDR3 length: 13 residues. Deletions cut 3 bases from V and 12 bases from J, with 15 bases between. The data were produced by immunoSEQ multiplex PCR, yet TCRdb's version contains in-frame clones alone and is incomplete. The data contain 65,000 to 100,000 clones, 75% to 95% of them singletons. The clonotype was recovered from an adult with an advanced solid tumor such as melanoma, head and neck, liver or kidney cancer. Sequenced material: CD4+ or CD8+ T cells sorted from blood, taken in a trial of the OX40 agonist ivuxolimab. V gene TRBV14 combines with J gene TRBJ2-1, with D perhaps being TRBD1 or TRBD2 (6 bases each). The CDR3 coding sequence is TGTGCCAGCAGCCATCAGGGGAGGCCGCGGCAGTTCTTC. Residues: CASSHQGRPRQFF.